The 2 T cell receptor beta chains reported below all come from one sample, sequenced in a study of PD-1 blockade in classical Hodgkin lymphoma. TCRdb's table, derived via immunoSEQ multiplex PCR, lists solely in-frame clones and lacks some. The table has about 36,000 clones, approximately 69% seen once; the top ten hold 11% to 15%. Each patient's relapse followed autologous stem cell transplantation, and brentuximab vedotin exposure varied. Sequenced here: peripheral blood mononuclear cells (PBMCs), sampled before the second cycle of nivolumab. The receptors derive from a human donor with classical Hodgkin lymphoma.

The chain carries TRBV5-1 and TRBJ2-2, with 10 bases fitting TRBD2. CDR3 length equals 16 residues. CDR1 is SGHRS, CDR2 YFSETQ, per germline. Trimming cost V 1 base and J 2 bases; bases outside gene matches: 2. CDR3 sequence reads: CASSLSGGANTGELFF. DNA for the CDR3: TGCGCCAGCAGCTTGAGCGGGGGGGCTAACACCGGGGAGCTGTTTTTT.

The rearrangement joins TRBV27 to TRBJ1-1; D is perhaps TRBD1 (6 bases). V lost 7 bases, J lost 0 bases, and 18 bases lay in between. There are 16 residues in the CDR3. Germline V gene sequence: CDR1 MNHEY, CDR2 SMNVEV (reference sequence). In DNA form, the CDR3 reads TGTGCCAGCACCGTACACAGGGACCTAATGAACACTGAAGCTTTCTTT. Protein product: CASTVHRDLMNTEAFF.